Listed below are T cell receptor beta chains from one sample, sequenced in a study of CD8 T cells in Susac syndrome. TCRdb reprocessed the immunoSEQ multiplex PCR reads with MiXCR, giving one entry per CDR3 protein. The sample records around 200,000 distinct CDR3 sequences, 85% to 95% being singletons. Material for sequencing was CD4+ T cells from PBMCs. These receptors came from a human donor with Susac syndrome. The CDR3 runs from the conserved cysteine through the conserved F or W. D genes are given only for firm matches. Expanded clones get a size class; other rows say once, few or many, or leave the size out.

size	V	length	J	D	CDR3	DNA
once	TRBV6-2/TRBV6-3	20	TRBJ2-7	NA	CASTSPGQISLSGGGDEQYF	TGTGCCAGCACCTCGCCGGGACAGATAAGCCTTAGCGGAGGAGGGGATGAGCAGTACTTC
NA	TRBV30	14	TRBJ2-7	NA	CAWSVNSGSYEQYF	TGTGCCTGGAGTGTGAACAGCGGATCCTACGAGCAGTACTTC
once	TRBV7-2	15	TRBJ2-7	NA	CASSLIWGRFAEQYF	TGTGCCAGCAGCTTAATTTGGGGTCGGTTTGCTGAGCAGTACTTC
NA	TRBV5-4	14	TRBJ1-1	TRBD1	CASSADRGIVEAFF	TGTGCCAGCAGCGCGGACAGGGGTATAGTAGAAGCTTTCTTT
NA	TRBV6-2/TRBV6-3	15	TRBJ2-1	NA	CASSSLSASYNEQFF	TGTGCCAGCAGTTCGCTTAGCGCTTCCTACAATGAGCAGTTCTTC
once	TRBV19	14	TRBJ2-7	TRBD2	CASSPGTSGYEQYF	TGTGCCAGTAGTCCCGGGACTAGCGGCTACGAGCAGTACTTC
NA	TRBV29-1	14	TRBJ1-1	NA	CSVLRGSWNTEAFF	TGCAGCGTTCTGAGGGGGTCGTGGAACACTGAAGCTTTCTTT
NA	TRBV19	15	TRBJ1-5	TRBD1	CASSTDRAVNQPQHF	TGTGCCAGTAGTACAGACAGGGCCGTTAATCAGCCCCAGCATTTT
NA	TRBV20-1	14	TRBJ1-4	NA	CSASVLRTNEKLFF	TGCAGTGCATCTGTCCTGAGGACTAATGAAAAACTGTTTTTT
NA	TRBV5-6	16	TRBJ1-1	TRBD1	CASSFLQGYANTEAFF	TGTGCCAGCAGCTTCCTACAGGGGTACGCGAACACTGAAGCTTTCTTT
once	TRBV5-1	15	TRBJ2-1	NA	CASSLGGSGYNEQFF	TGCGCCAGCAGCTTGGGAGGTAGCGGATACAATGAGCAGTTCTTC
NA	TRBV5-1	14	TRBJ2-3	NA	CASSLDQITDTQYF	TGCGCCAGCAGCTTGGACCAGATCACAGATACGCAGTATTTT
NA	TRBV10-2	13	TRBJ2-7	TRBD1	CASSRGQGHEQYF	TGCGCCAGCAGTCGGGGACAGGGCCACGAGCAGTACTTC
NA	TRBV2	13	TRBJ1-6	NA	CASRIDRNSPLHF	TGTGCCAGCAGGATCGACAGAAATTCACCCCTCCACTTT
NA	TRBV30	13	TRBJ1-1	TRBD1	CAWSSDRVAEAFF	TGTGCCTGGAGTTCGGACAGGGTCGCTGAAGCTTTCTTT
NA	TRBV20-1	14	TRBJ2-3	NA	CSATKSGFTDTQYF	TGCAGTGCCACTAAAAGCGGATTCACAGATACGCAGTATTTT
NA	TRBV20-1	13	TRBJ2-5	NA	CSAKGDDQETQYF	TGCAGTGCTAAGGGGGATGATCAAGAGACCCAGTACTTC
NA	TRBV30	14	TRBJ2-7	TRBD2	CAWSSGGGFYEQYF	TGTGCCTGGAGTTCGGGGGGTGGATTCTACGAGCAGTACTTC
NA	TRBV20-1	16	TRBJ2-5	TRBD1	CSAREVPDRAPVAQYF	TGCAGTGCTAGAGAGGTACCTGACAGGGCACCGGTGGCCCAGTACTTC
NA	TRBV7-6	17	TRBJ2-1	TRBD2	CASSSWTSGMTYNEQFF	TGTGCCAGCAGCTCGTGGACTAGCGGGATGACCTACAATGAGCAGTTCTTC
once	TRBV28	13	TRBJ2-2	NA	CASSLSSPPELFF	TGTGCCAGCAGTTTAAGTAGCCCACCGGAGCTGTTTTTT
NA	TRBV28	15	TRBJ2-2	TRBD1	CASRDRGGFAGELFF	TGTGCCAGCCGGGACAGGGGTGGTTTCGCCGGGGAGCTGTTTTTT
NA	TRBV5-1	14	TRBJ1-2	TRBD1	CASSETGGGYGYTF	TGCGCCAGCAGCGAGACAGGGGGCGGCTATGGCTACACCTTC
NA	TRBV27	16	TRBJ1-4	NA	CASSSLGLLTNEKLFF	TGTGCCAGCAGTTCCCTTGGATTACTAACTAATGAAAAACTGTTTTTT
NA	TRBV12-3/TRBV12-4	12	TRBJ1-5	NA	CASSSSSQPQHF	TGTGCCAGCAGCTCGTCCTCTCAGCCCCAGCATTTT
NA	TRBV7-9	13	TRBJ2-5	NA	CASSSAGARTQYF	TGTGCCAGCAGCTCCGCAGGGGCGCGGACCCAGTACTTC
NA	TRBV19	13	TRBJ2-1	NA	CASKTHTDNEQFF	TGTGCCAGTAAAACTCACACTGACAATGAGCAGTTCTTC
once	TRBV18	16	TRBJ2-3	TRBD1	CASSPSGQGSLDTQYF	TGTGCCAGCTCGCCCTCCGGACAGGGCTCCTTAGATACGCAGTATTTT
NA	TRBV12-3/TRBV12-4	12	TRBJ1-1	NA	CASYTKGVEAFF	TGTGCCAGCTATACGAAGGGGGTTGAAGCTTTCTTT